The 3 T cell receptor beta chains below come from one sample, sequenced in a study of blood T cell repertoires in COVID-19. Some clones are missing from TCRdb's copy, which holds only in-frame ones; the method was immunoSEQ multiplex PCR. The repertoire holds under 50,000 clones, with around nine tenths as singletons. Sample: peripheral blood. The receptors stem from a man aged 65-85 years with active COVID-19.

In nucleotides, the CDR3 is TGTGCCAGCAGGGATCAGACTTGGGACATTCAGTACTTC. Its translation: CASRDQTWDIQYF. This rearrangement joins TRBV6-6 to TRBJ2-4; no clear D. V was cut by 6 bases and J by 8 bases, with 14 bases left in between. The germline V gene has CDR1 MNHNY and CDR2 SVGAGI (reference sequence). This CDR3 comprises 13 residues.

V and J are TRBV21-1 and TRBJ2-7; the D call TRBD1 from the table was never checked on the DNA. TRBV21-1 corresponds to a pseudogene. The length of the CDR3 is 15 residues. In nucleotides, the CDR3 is TGTGCCAGCAGCAGGGGACAGGGGACCTCCTACGAGCAGTACTTC. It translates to CASSRGQGTSYEQYF.

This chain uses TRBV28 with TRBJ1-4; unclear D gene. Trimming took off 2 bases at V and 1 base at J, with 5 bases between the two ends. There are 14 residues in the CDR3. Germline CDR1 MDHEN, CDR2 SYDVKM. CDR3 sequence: CASSLPGTNEKLFF. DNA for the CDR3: TGTGCCAGCAGTTTACCGGGAACTAATGAAAAACTGTTTTTT. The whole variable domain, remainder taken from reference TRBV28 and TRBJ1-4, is DVKVTQSSRYLVKRTGEKVFLECVQDMDHENMFWYRQDPGLGLRLIYFSYDVKMKEKGDIPEGYSVSREKKERFSLILESASTNQTSMYLCASSLPGTNEKLFFGSGTQLSVL.